A selection of T cell receptor beta chains follows, all from one sample in a study of CD8 T cells in Susac syndrome. MiXCR, run by TCRdb on the immunoSEQ multiplex PCR reads, gives a single entry per CDR3 protein. The sample has approximately 100,000 distinct CDR3 sequences; 85% to 95% are singletons. The sequencing input was CD8+ T cells from PBMCs. These TCRs come from a human donor in good health. CDR3s include the opening cysteine and the closing phenylalanine or tryptophan. D genes are given only for firm matches. Size is stated for part of the rows, as once, few or many counts, or as a class when the clone is expanded.

clone size	D gene	V gene	J gene	CDR3 DNA	CDR3 protein
-	-	TRBV7-2	TRBJ1-5	TGTGCCAGCAGCTTAGTGGTTCGTGGTAATCAGCCCCAGCATTTT	CASSLVVRGNQPQHF
-	TRBD2	TRBV29-1	TRBJ2-1	TGCAGCGTGAGGATAGCGGGAGGCAGCTATGAGCAGTTCTTC	CSVRIAGGSYEQFF
once	TRBD2	TRBV7-9	TRBJ2-1	TGTGCCAGCAGCGCCGGGACTAGCGGGTGGACTCAGTTCTTC	CASSAGTSGWTQFF
-	-	TRBV29-1	TRBJ1-1	TGCAGCGGTTCCCTGGACACTGAAGCTTTCTTT	CSGSLDTEAFF
-	TRBD2	TRBV20-1	TRBJ2-1	TGCAGTGCTAGAGATAAAAGACTAGCGGACAACAATGAGCAGTTCTTC	CSARDKRLADNNEQFF
-	TRBD2	TRBV6-2/TRBV6-3	TRBJ2-1	TGTGCCAGCAGTAGCCTTCGGGGGGAGGATGAGCAGTTCTTC	CASSSLRGEDEQFF
-	-	TRBV6-1	TRBJ2-3	TGTGCCAGCAGTGAAGGACTACTCAGCACAGATACGCAGTATTTT	CASSEGLLSTDTQYF
-	TRBD1	TRBV4-1	TRBJ2-4	TGCGCCAGCAGCCTACAGGGGCCGGCCAAAAACATTCAGTACTTC	CASSLQGPAKNIQYF
-	-	TRBV7-2	TRBJ2-1	TGTGCCACCACAGGGCAGAGAACCTACAATGAGCAGTTCTTC	CATTGQRTYNEQFF
-	TRBD2	TRBV7-2	TRBJ2-4	TGTGCCAGCAGCTTAGTTTCTGGGAGCGGGAGTCTAAACATTCAGTACTTC	CASSLVSGSGSLNIQYF